This is a list of T cell receptor beta chains from one sample in a study of shared clonotypes between healthy human individuals. This table comes from immunoSEQ multiplex PCR, and its TCRdb copy is limited to in-frame clones, with some not included. The sample lists over a million clones; around four fifths were seen once. Source material: memory CD4+ T cells sorted from blood. Source of these receptors: a young man in good health. Both conserved end residues are part of each CDR3. The D gene is left open where the match is weak. Not every row has a clone size; where given, it reads once, few, many or a size class.

abundance	v_gene	j_gene	d_gene	CDR3aa	CDR3nt
-	TRBV5-6	TRBJ2-5	-	CASSSKRDGGETQYF	TGTGCCAGCAGCTCAAAACGGGACGGCGGAGAGACCCAGTACTTC
-	TRBV27	TRBJ1-2	TRBD1	CASRSGQGGLFNYGYTF	TGTGCCAGCCGTTCCGGACAGGGGGGCCTTTTTAACTATGGCTACACCTTC
-	TRBV28	TRBJ1-2	TRBD1	CASSPRTGFGYGYTF	TGTGCCAGCAGTCCTCGGACAGGATTTGGGTATGGCTACACCTTC
-	TRBV6-1	TRBJ1-5	-	CASSKGNQPQHF	TGTGCCAGCAGTAAGGGTAATCAGCCCCAGCATTTT
-	TRBV10-1	TRBJ1-4	-	CATGIGTGNEKLFF	TGCGCCACAGGCATAGGGACGGGGAATGAAAAACTGTTTTTT
many	TRBV7-9	TRBJ2-7	-	CASSFGTGGGGGLEQYF	TGTGCCAGCAGCTTCGGAACGGGGGGCGGAGGTGGGCTCGAGCAGTACTTC
-	TRBV6-1	TRBJ2-7	TRBD2	CASGMAGGSYEQYF	TGTGCCAGCGGAATGGCGGGGGGCTCCTACGAGCAGTACTTC
-	TRBV30	TRBJ1-2	TRBD1	CAWSPDRGLYYGYTF	TGTGCCTGGAGTCCTGACAGGGGGCTTTACTATGGCTACACCTTC
-	TRBV5-6	TRBJ2-5	-	CASSFGGTSKETQYF	TGTGCCAGCAGCTTTGGAGGTACTAGCAAAGAGACCCAGTACTTC
few	TRBV10-3	TRBJ1-2	TRBD1	CAISGSGGGYTF	TGTGCCATCAGTGGATCAGGGGGAGGCTACACCTTC
-	TRBV28	TRBJ1-5	-	CASSPPGGSNQPQHF	TGTGCCAGCAGTCCCCCTGGGGGGAGCAATCAGCCCCAGCATTTT
-	TRBV5-1	TRBJ2-1	TRBD2	CASGTSGIHNEQFF	TGCGCCAGCGGGACTAGCGGGATCCACAATGAGCAGTTCTTC
-	TRBV15	TRBJ2-2	TRBD1	CATSPWGQGNTGELFF	TGTGCCACCAGCCCCTGGGGACAGGGAAACACCGGGGAGCTGTTTTTT
few	TRBV5-1	TRBJ2-7	TRBD1	CASSLGGQGTYEQYF	TGCGCCAGCAGCTTGGGAGGACAGGGAACCTACGAGCAGTACTTC
-	TRBV2	TRBJ2-7	-	CASSEARGYEQYF	TGTGCCAGCAGTGAAGCAAGGGGCTACGAGCAGTACTTC
-	TRBV5-1	TRBJ2-4	TRBD2	CASSLHSGGMIQYF	TGCGCCAGCAGCTTGCATAGCGGGGGGATGATTCAGTACTTC
-	TRBV28	TRBJ2-5	TRBD2	CASRNGLAGETQYF	TGTGCCAGCAGGAATGGACTAGCGGGGGAGACCCAGTACTTC
-	TRBV6-1	TRBJ1-5	-	CASRLGQLDQPQHF	TGTGCCAGCAGGTTGGGGCAGCTTGATCAGCCCCAGCATTTT
-	TRBV6-6	TRBJ2-1	-	CASGSAYNEQFF	TGTGCCAGCGGCAGCGCCTACAATGAGCAGTTCTTC
-	TRBV7-8	TRBJ2-2	TRBD1	CAILPPDRANTGELFF	TGTGCTATCCTCCCCCCCGACAGGGCGAACACCGGGGAGCTGTTTTTT
-	TRBV5-5	TRBJ2-5	TRBD1	CASSLGQGQETQYF	TGTGCCAGCAGCTTGGGACAGGGACAAGAGACCCAGTACTTC
-	TRBV11-3	TRBJ1-6	TRBD1	CASNPGQYNSPLHF	TGTGCCAGCAACCCGGGACAGTATAATTCACCCCTCCACTTT
-	TRBV5-1	TRBJ2-2	TRBD1	CASSPGGQGITGELFF	TGCGCCAGCAGTCCTGGGGGACAGGGGATTACCGGGGAGCTGTTTTTT
-	TRBV27	TRBJ1-1	-	CASNPGGRNTEAFF	TGTGCCAGCAACCCTGGAGGACGGAACACTGAAGCTTTCTTT
-	TRBV5-1	TRBJ1-4	-	CASSQQGSNEKLFF	TGCGCCAGCAGCCAGCAGGGCAGTAATGAAAAACTGTTTTTT
-	TRBV5-4	TRBJ2-5	-	CASSRPQETQYF	TGTGCCAGCAGCCGGCCTCAAGAGACCCAGTACTTC
few	TRBV2	TRBJ2-6	-	CASSEGRAGANVLTF	TGTGCCAGCAGTGAAGGGAGGGCTGGGGCCAACGTCCTGACTTTC
-	TRBV4-1	TRBJ2-3	TRBD2	CASSQVLSIAGLGADTQYF	TGCGCCAGCAGCCAAGTCCTATCAATAGCGGGATTGGGCGCAGATACGCAGTATTTT